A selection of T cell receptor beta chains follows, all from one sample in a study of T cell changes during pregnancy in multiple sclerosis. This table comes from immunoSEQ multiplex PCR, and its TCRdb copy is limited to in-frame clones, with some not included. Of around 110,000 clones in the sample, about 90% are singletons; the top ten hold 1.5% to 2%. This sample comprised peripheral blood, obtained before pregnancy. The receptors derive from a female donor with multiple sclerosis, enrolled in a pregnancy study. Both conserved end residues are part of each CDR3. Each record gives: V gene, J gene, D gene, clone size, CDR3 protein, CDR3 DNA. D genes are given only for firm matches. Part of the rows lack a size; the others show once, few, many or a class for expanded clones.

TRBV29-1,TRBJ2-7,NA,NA,CSVPQGYEQYF,TGCAGCGTACCTCAGGGATACGAGCAGTACTTC
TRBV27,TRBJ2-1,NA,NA,CASSLSPRSEQFF,TGTGCCAGCAGTTTATCGCCTAGAAGCGAGCAGTTCTTC
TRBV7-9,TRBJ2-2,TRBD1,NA,CASSGTGPRGGELFF,TGTGCCAGCAGCGGGACAGGGCCGCGAGGCGGGGAGCTGTTTTTT
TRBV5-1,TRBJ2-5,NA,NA,CASSLGRSEETQYF,TGCGCCAGCAGCTTGGGTCGGAGCGAGGAGACCCAGTACTTC
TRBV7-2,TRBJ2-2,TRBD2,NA,CASSGGTRRTGELFF,TGTGCCAGCAGCGGCGGGACTAGACGCACCGGGGAGCTGTTTTTT
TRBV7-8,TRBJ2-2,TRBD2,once,CASSLEPPSGGAIWYGELFF,TGTGCCAGCAGCTTAGAGCCGCCTAGCGGGGGGGCTATTTGGTACGGGGAGCTGTTTTTT
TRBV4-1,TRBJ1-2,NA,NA,CASSQSRVDGYTF,TGCGCCAGCAGCCAATCCAGGGTCGATGGCTACACCTTC
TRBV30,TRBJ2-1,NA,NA,CAGGGLMGNEQFF,TGTGCCGGGGGGGGGCTCATGGGCAATGAGCAGTTCTTC
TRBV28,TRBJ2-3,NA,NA,CASRETGRGGTDTQYF,TGTGCCAGCAGGGAGACGGGCAGGGGAGGCACAGATACGCAGTATTTT
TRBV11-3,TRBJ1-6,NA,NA,CASSLAHSGLNSPLHF,TGTGCCAGCAGCTTAGCCCACTCAGGTCTAAATTCACCCCTCCACTTT
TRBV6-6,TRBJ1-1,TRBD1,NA,CASSQRTGGPNTEAFF,TGTGCCAGCAGTCAACGGACAGGGGGCCCTAACACTGAAGCTTTCTTT
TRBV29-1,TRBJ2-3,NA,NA,CSVLTGRGTDTQYF,TGCAGCGTATTGACAGGCCGTGGCACAGATACGCAGTATTTT
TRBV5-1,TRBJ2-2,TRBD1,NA,CASSTRTGNTGELFF,TGCGCCAGCAGCACCCGGACAGGGAATACCGGGGAGCTGTTTTTT
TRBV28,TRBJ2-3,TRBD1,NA,CASRAGGITDTQYF,TGTGCCAGCAGGGCAGGGGGTATTACAGATACGCAGTATTTT
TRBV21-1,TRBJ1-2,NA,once,CASTPTGEEHGYTF,TGTGCCAGCACTCCAACAGGGGAGGAGCATGGCTACACCTTC
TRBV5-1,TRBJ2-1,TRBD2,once,CASSPGSGREQFF,TGCGCCAGCAGCCCGGGTAGCGGGAGGGAGCAGTTCTTC
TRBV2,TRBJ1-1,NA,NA,CASSVRGSDPFF,TGTGCCAGCAGTGTTCGGGGTTCTGATCCTTTCTTT
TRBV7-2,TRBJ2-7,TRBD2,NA,CASSLGREDRYEQYF,TGTGCCAGCAGCTTAGGGCGGGAGGATAGGTACGAGCAGTACTTC
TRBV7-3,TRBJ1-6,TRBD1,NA,CASSDGQGPNSPLHF,TGTGCCAGCAGCGACGGACAGGGACCCAATTCACCCCTCCACTTT
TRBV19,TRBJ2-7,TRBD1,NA,CASSQPGQGNRKQYF,TGTGCCAGTAGCCAGCCGGGACAGGGCAACAGAAAGCAGTACTTC
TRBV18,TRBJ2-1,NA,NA,CASSPMGFSYNEQFF,TGTGCCAGCTCACCGATGGGCTTTTCCTACAATGAGCAGTTCTTC
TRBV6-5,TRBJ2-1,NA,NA,CASRRDSPDNEQFF,TGTGCCAGCAGAAGGGACTCCCCAGACAATGAGCAGTTCTTC
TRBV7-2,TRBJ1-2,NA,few,CASSLGAQAYGYTF,TGTGCCAGCAGCTTAGGCGCTCAGGCCTATGGCTACACCTTC
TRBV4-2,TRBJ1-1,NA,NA,CASSQEIDSVAFF,TGTGCCAGCAGCCAAGAAATTGATTCAGTCGCCTTCTTT
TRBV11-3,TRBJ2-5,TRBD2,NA,CASSLGTSVETQYF,TGTGCCAGCAGCTTGGGGACTAGCGTGGAGACCCAGTACTTC
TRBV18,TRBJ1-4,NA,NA,CASSPWEAEKLFF,TGTGCCAGCTCACCATGGGAGGCTGAAAAACTGTTTTTT
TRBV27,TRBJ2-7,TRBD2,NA,CASWASGGHEQYF,TGTGCCAGCTGGGCTAGCGGGGGGCATGAGCAGTACTTC
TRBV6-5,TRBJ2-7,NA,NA,CASKRTETSYEQYF,TGTGCCAGCAAGCGGACAGAAACTTCCTACGAGCAGTACTTC
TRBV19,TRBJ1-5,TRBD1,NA,CATQGQGSRQPQHF,TGTGCCACCCAGGGACAGGGCTCAAGGCAGCCCCAGCATTTT
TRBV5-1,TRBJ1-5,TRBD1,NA,CASSLETGGDQPQHF,TGCGCCAGCAGCTTGGAGACAGGGGGCGATCAGCCCCAGCATTTT
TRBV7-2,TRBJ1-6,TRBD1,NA,CASSLSQGAPLHF,TGTGCCAGCAGCTTATCGCAGGGGGCACCCCTCCACTTT
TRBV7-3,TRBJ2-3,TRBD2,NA,CASSLRPGLGPDTQYF,TGTGCCAGCAGCTTAAGGCCGGGACTAGGGCCAGATACGCAGTATTTT
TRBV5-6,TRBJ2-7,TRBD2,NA,CASSFSAGGPSEQYF,TGTGCCAGCAGCTTCTCAGCGGGGGGGCCAAGTGAGCAGTACTTC
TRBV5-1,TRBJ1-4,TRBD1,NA,CASSAGTGGIGKLFF,TGCGCCAGCAGCGCCGGGACAGGGGGCATCGGGAAACTGTTTTTT
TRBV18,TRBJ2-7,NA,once,CASSPSNSYEQYF,TGTGCCAGCTCACCATCAAATTCCTACGAGCAGTACTTC
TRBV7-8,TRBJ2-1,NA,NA,CASSLLRYNEQFF,TGTGCCAGCAGCTTACTACGGTACAATGAGCAGTTCTTC
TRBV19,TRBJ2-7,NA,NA,CASSIYRDSYEQYF,TGTGCCAGTAGTATTTACAGGGACTCCTACGAGCAGTACTTC
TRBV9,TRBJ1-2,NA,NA,CASSVVDGSYGYTF,TGTGCCAGCAGCGTAGTCGACGGGTCCTATGGCTACACCTTC
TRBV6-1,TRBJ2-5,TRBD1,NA,CASSGAATGSETQYF,TGTGCCAGCAGTGGGGCGGCGACAGGGTCGGAGACCCAGTACTTC
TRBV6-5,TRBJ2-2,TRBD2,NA,CASRGTSGHGELFF,TGTGCCAGCAGGGGGACTAGCGGTCACGGGGAGCTGTTTTTT
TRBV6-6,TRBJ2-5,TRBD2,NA,CATSQAGVQETQYF,TGTGCCACTAGCCAGGCGGGAGTTCAAGAGACCCAGTACTTC
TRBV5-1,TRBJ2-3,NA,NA,CASSLAFQGSTDTQYF,TGCGCCAGCAGCTTGGCCTTTCAGGGATCCACAGATACGCAGTATTTT
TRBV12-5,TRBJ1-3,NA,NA,CASGLVLDDSDSSGNTIYF,TGTGCTAGTGGTTTGGTTCTTGACGATTCTGACAGCTCTGGAAACACCATATATTTT
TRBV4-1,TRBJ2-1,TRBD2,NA,CASSQEDPRTSGTNEQFF,TGCGCCAGCAGCCAAGAAGATCCGCGGACTAGCGGGACCAATGAGCAGTTCTTC